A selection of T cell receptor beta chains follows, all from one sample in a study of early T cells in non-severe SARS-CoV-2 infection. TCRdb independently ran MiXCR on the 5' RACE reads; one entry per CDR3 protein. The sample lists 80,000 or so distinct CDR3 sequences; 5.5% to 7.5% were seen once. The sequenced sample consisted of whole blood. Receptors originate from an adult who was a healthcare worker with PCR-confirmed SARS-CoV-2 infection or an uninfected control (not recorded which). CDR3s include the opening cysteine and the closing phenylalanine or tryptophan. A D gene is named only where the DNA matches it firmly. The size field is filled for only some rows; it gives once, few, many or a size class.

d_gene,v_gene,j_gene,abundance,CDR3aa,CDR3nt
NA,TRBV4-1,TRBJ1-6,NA,CASSQEGRRASPLHF,TGCGCCAGCAGCCAAGAAGGGCGAAGGGCTTCACCCCTCCACTTT
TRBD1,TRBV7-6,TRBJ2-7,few,CASSSGTVYEQYF,TGTGCCAGCAGCTCCGGGACAGTCTACGAGCAGTACTTC
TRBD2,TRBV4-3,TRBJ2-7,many,CASSQRLAGYEQYF,TGCGCCAGCAGCCAAAGACTAGCGGGATACGAGCAGTACTTC
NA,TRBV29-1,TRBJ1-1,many,CSAVGTEAFF,TGCAGCGCCGTCGGCACTGAAGCTTTCTTT
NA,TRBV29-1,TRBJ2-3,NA,CGVVRDATDTQYF,TGCGGCGTTGTCCGAGATGCCACAGATACGCAGTATTTT
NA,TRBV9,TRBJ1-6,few,CASSAGTPNSPLHF,TGTGCCAGCAGCGCAGGGACGCCTAATTCACCCCTCCACTTT
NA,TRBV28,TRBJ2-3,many,CASSLMGGTSTDTQYF,TGTGCCAGCAGTTTAATGGGGGGGACAAGCACAGATACGCAGTATTTT
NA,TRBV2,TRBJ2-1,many,CASSMGYNEQFF,TGTGCCAGCAGCATGGGGTACAATGAGCAGTTCTTC
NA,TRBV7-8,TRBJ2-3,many,CASSLVVGADTQYF,TGTGCCAGCAGCCTAGTAGTTGGCGCAGATACGCAGTATTTT
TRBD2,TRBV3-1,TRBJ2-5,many,CASSQRTGTSVQETQYF,TGTGCCAGCAGCCAACGAACCGGGACTAGCGTACAAGAGACCCAGTACTTC
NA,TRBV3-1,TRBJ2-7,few,CASSQREAGAYEQYF,TGTGCCAGCAGCCAACGGGAAGCGGGTGCCTACGAGCAGTACTTC
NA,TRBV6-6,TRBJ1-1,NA,CASIPGVGTEAFF,TGTGCCAGCATCCCCGGGGTGGGGACTGAAGCTTTCTTT
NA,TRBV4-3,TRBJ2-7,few,CASSQEAPWQYF,TGCGCCAGCAGCCAAGAAGCACCGTGGCAGTACTTC
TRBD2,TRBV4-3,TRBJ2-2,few,CASSQRAGAETEELFF,TGCGCCAGCAGCCAAAGAGCGGGAGCGGAGACCGAGGAGCTGTTTTTT
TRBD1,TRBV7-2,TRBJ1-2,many,CASSSDRAFVYTF,TGTGCCAGCAGCTCGGACAGGGCCTTTGTCTACACCTTC
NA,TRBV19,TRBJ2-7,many,CASSIAGTREQYF,TGTGCCAGTAGTATAGCCGGGACACGAGAGCAGTACTTC
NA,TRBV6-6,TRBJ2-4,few,CASSSGYIQYF,TGTGCCAGCAGTTCGGGTTACATTCAGTACTTC
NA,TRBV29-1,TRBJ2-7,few,CSVRDGTGVYEQYF,TGCAGCGTCCGGGACGGTACTGGGGTCTACGAGCAGTACTTC
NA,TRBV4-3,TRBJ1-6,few,CASSQEGRYNSPLHF,TGCGCCAGCAGCCAAGAAGGCCGATATAATTCACCCCTCCACTTT
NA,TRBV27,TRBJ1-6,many,CASSPWQQGSPLHF,TGTGCCAGCAGTCCATGGCAGCAGGGCTCACCCCTCCACTTT
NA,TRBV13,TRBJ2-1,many,CATSLSGEGNEQFF,TGTGCCACCTCCCTGAGCGGTGAGGGGAATGAGCAGTTCTTC
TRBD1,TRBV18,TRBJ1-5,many,CASSPSGGGNQPQHF,TGTGCCAGCTCACCATCAGGGGGAGGCAATCAGCCCCAGCATTTT